The entry below describes one TCR beta chain. Its antigen is not identified. V was cut by 3 bases and J by 6 bases, with 5 bases left in between. Germline V lookup: CDR1 KGHSH, CDR2 LQKENI. The CDR3 spans 11 residues. This record belongs to a study of T cell responses to AZD1222 COVID-19 vaccine. General study results and limits: Within unmutated variant regions lay the reported targets of nearly half of spike-specific TCRs. At baseline, seropositivity was found in only five or six AZD1222 recipients.

The table came from immunoSEQ multiplex PCR; TCRdb's copy has only in-frame clones and leaves some out. The table lists tens of thousands of clones, about nine tenths of them singletons. The TCR originated in an adult in good health. V gene TRBV18 combines with J gene TRBJ1-2; D is ambiguous. The sequencing used peripheral blood, collected on day 0 of AZD1222 vaccination. CDR3 coding DNA: TGTGCCAGCTCACCCTCCAATGGCTACACCTTC. It yields the protein CASSPSNGYTF.